One sample yielded the 22 T cell receptor beta chains listed below, sequenced in a study of CD8 T cells in ankylosing spondylitis. TCRdb fed the 5' RACE reads into MiXCR, producing one record per CDR3 protein. The repertoire holds more than 35,000 distinct CDR3 sequences, with 6% as singletons. The sequenced sample consisted of blood, either unsorted or a sorted T cell fraction (not recorded which). The origin of the receptors is a male donor with ankylosing spondylitis or in good health (not recorded which).

This clonotype was observed at least ten times. V gene TRBV3-1 combines with J gene TRBJ1-4; possibly TRBD1 for D (5 bases). Germline V gene lookup returns CDR1 LGHDT and CDR2 YNNKEL (reference sequence). There are 15 residues in the CDR3. Trimming left V 2 bases short and J 3 bases short, with 10 bases between. The CDR3 loop is CASSQRGEANEKLFF. CDR3 sequence (DNA): TGTGCCAGCAGCCAAAGAGGGGAGGCTAATGAAAAACTGTTTTTT.

This clonotype came up once. The chain couples TRBV23-1 to TRBJ2-5; D perhaps matches TRBD1 (7 bases). TRBV23-1 is known as an ORF, though its function is uncertain. V dropped 7 bases and J dropped 5 bases, with 20 bases sitting between them. The CDR3 sequence is 15 residues long. Here the CDR3 reads CASTPSGGTEETQYF. The CDR3 region has the DNA TGCGCCAGCACGCCCTCAGGGGGGACAGAGGAGACCCAGTACTTC.

The chain is built from TRBV20-1 and TRBJ2-7; D possibly corresponds to TRBD1 (5 bases). The V end was cut by 0 bases, the J end by 2 bases, with 14 bases between. Germline-derived CDR1 and CDR2 are DFQATT and SNEGSKA (reference sequence). This CDR3 is 15 amino acids long. The CDR3 nucleotides are TGCAGTGCTAGAGAAGGGGCCGAACTAACCTACGAGCAGTACTTC. Amino acids: CSAREGAELTYEQYF.

This clonotype was counted at least ten times. The chain has TRBV3-1 and TRBJ1-3; D is ambiguous. The germline gives CDR1 LGHDT, CDR2 YNNKEL (reference sequence). Between the trimmed V and J ends, which lost 3 bases and 3 bases, there was a span of 9 bases. The length of the CDR3 is 14 residues. The CDR3 DNA reads TGTGCCAGCAGCCAGCGTGCGGATGGAAACACCATATATTTT. It codes for CASSQRADGNTIYF.

The table lists this clonotype with many counts. V gene TRBV28 combines with J gene TRBJ2-2; D is perhaps TRBD1 (5 bases). The CDR3 has 12 residues. The germline CDR1 and CDR2 sequences are MDHEN and SYDVKM. Trimming cost V 6 bases and J 9 bases, with 11 bases left between them. The DNA of the CDR3 is TGTGCCAGCAGATCTACAGGTCGGGAGCTGTTTTTT. Encoded protein: CASRSTGRELFF.

This clonotype was recorded at least ten times. The V gene is TRBV9, the J gene TRBJ2-7; TRBD1 matches at 9 bases. CDR3 length: 16 amino acids. The germline V gene encodes CDR1 SGDLS and CDR2 YYNGEE. V lost 0 bases and J lost 3; bases outside the gene matches: 7. CDR3 protein: CASSVGGGGQGYEQYF. The CDR3 nucleotides read TGTGCCAGCAGCGTAGGAGGGGGGGGACAGGGCTACGAGCAGTACTTC.

This clonotype came up many times. The rearrangement links TRBV29-1 to TRBJ2-7; 7 positions agree with TRBD1. The J segment lost 2 bases and the V segment lost 0 bases, leaving 4 bases of the junction unmatched. CDR1 and CDR2 (germline): SQVTM, ANQGSEA. The length of the CDR3 is 14 residues. CDR3 DNA sequence: TGCAGCGTTGAAGAAGGGGGCAGCACCTACGAGCAGTACTTC. Translated, it gives CSVEEGGSTYEQYF.

This clonotype was counted once. It may be a read error: a sequence one base away is much more abundant. The chain is built from TRBV6-5 and TRBJ1-2; a weak D match, TRBD1 (5 bases). Germline V gene lookup returns CDR1 MNHEY and CDR2 SVGAGI. There are 12 residues in the CDR3. The chain's CDR3 is CVSSTGGFGYTF. The CDR3 bases are TGTGTCAGCAGCACTGGGGGTTTTGGCTACACCTTC.

The V gene is TRBV4-2, the J gene TRBJ1-2; D remains unclear. The length of the CDR3 is 12 residues. Germline loops: CDR1 LGHNA, CDR2 YNFKEQ. V lost 10 bases and J 13 bases, leaving 22 bases between the germline ends. CDR3 loop: CAMSPGLLCCTF. The CDR3 nucleotides read TGTGCCATGAGCCCCGGGCTCCTCTGCTGCACCTTC.

This clonotype was seen repeatedly, ten times or more. The rearrangement uses TRBV5-4 and TRBJ1-2; D ambiguous. V lost 0 bases to trimming and J lost 6 bases, with 9 bases between them. This CDR3 contains 13 residues. Germline values: CDR1 SGHNT, CDR2 YYREEE (reference sequence). CDR3 coding DNA: TGTGCCAGCAGCTTGGGTGCCCTTGATGGCTACACCTTC. It is translated as CASSLGALDGYTF.

This clonotype was observed many times. The V call is TRBV24-1, the J call TRBJ2-4, with 9 bases aligning to TRBD1. J was trimmed by 5 bases and V by 5 bases; bases with no gene match: 6. Germline lookup yields CDR1 KGHDR and CDR2 SFDVKD. CDR3 size: 15 residues. CDR3 residues: CATSGRQGGENIQYF. CDR3 nucleotide sequence: TGTGCCACCAGTGGACGACAGGGGGGGGAAAACATTCAGTACTTC.

This clonotype appeared many times. The V call is TRBV7-9, the J call TRBJ2-5; D uncertain. Trimming shortened V by 0 bases and J by 1 base, and 9 bases separated the two germline ends. Germline V lookup: CDR1 SEHNR, CDR2 FQNEAQ (reference sequence). The CDR3 has 15 residues. The DNA for the CDR3 is TGTGCCAGCAGCTTAGCCGTAGTAGGCCAAGAGACCCAGTACTTC. Its translation is CASSLAVVGQETQYF.

This clonotype occurred many times. This chain uses TRBV6-4 with TRBJ2-1, with D hard to call. This CDR3 is 13 amino acids long. Trimming stripped 0 bases from V and 4 bases from J, with 4 bases between. Germline CDR1 is MRHNA and CDR2 is SNTAGT. The CDR3 DNA sequence: TGTGCCAGCAGTGACTCCTCTTACAATGAGCAGTTCTTC. Protein product: CASSDSSYNEQFF.

This clonotype was recorded at least ten times. The V and J genes are TRBV9 and TRBJ1-1, with a weak D call TRBD1 (5 bases). The CDR3 runs 18 residues. V was pared by 1 base and J by 0 bases, with 19 bases between. The germline V gene encodes CDR1 SGDLS and CDR2 YYNGEE. CDR3 region: CASSVKPSGWGVNTEAFF. In DNA, the CDR3 is TGTGCCAGCAGCGTAAAACCCTCGGGGTGGGGCGTGAACACTGAAGCTTTCTTT.

This clonotype has ten or more counts. The chain carries TRBV19 and TRBJ2-1, with TRBD2 matching over 7 bases. This CDR3 has 14 amino acids. The junction had 9 bases not matched to a gene; V was cut back by 10 bases and J by 3 bases. Germline CDR1 is LNHDA and CDR2 is SQIVND (reference sequence). In nucleotides, the CDR3 is TGTGCCACCGTCGGGGCGGGAGACTACAATGAGCAGTTCTTC. This gives the protein CATVGAGDYNEQFF.

This clonotype was recorded at least ten times. This chain joins TRBV2 and TRBJ2-2; D possibly corresponds to TRBD2 (5 bases). There are 18 residues in the CDR3. V was trimmed by 3 bases and J by 5 bases, leaving 22 bases between them. Germline CDR1 is SNHLY and CDR2 is FYNNEI. This CDR3 is CASSDGSSRGPRTGELFF. The CDR3 bases are TGTGCCAGCAGTGATGGGTCTAGCAGAGGGCCTCGGACCGGGGAGCTGTTTTTT.

This clonotype was picked up many times. One end of the junction does not line up with germline, which may come from a read error. This sequence joins TRBV5-1 and TRBJ1-5; 7 bases agree with TRBD1. This CDR3 spans 15 amino acids. Per germline, CDR1 SGHRS and CDR2 YFSETQ. The CDR3 here is CASSLAGGSNQPQHF. The DNA of the CDR3 is TGCGCCAGCAGTTTGGCAGGGGGTAGCAATCAGCCCCAGCATTTT.

This clonotype was counted many times. The rearrangement uses TRBV9 and TRBJ2-5; D uncertain. The CDR3 totals 14 residues. V was shortened by 6 bases and J by 0 bases, with 12 bases between the two germline ends. Germline values: CDR1 SGDLS, CDR2 YYNGEE. In nucleotides, the CDR3 is TGTGCCAGCACACCCACTCCGTACCAAGAGACCCAGTACTTC. Its protein product is CASTPTPYQETQYF.

This clonotype occurred a few times. This chain links TRBV27 with TRBJ2-3, with no clear D. The length of the CDR3 is 13 residues. The V end was cut by 3 bases, the J end by 4 bases, with 8 bases between. CDR1 is MNHEY, CDR2 SMNVEV, per germline (reference sequence). DNA for the CDR3: TGTGCCAGCAGTTTCCGCGCGGCAGATACGCAGTATTTT. Its protein is CASSFRAADTQYF.

This clonotype came up many times. The chain couples TRBV19 to TRBJ1-1; TRBD1 might be the D (6 bases). Germline assignment: CDR1 LNHDA and CDR2 SQIVND (reference sequence). The CDR3 length is 14 residues. V was shortened by 7 bases and J by 2 bases, with 14 bases between the two germline ends. The CDR3 loop reads CASTKTGANTEAFF. The CDR3 region has the DNA TGTGCCAGTACCAAGACAGGAGCAAACACTGAAGCTTTCTTT.

This clonotype was recorded many times. The chain is built from TRBV7-2 and TRBJ2-5, with 8 positions matching TRBD1. The germline gives CDR1 SGHTA, CDR2 FQGNSA. Trimming cost V 5 bases and J 3 bases; bases outside gene matches: 2. The CDR3 runs to 13 residues. DNA for the CDR3: TGTGCCAGCAGCCTGGACAGGGAAGAGACCCAGTACTTC. It specifies CASSLDREETQYF. Using reference TRBV7-2 and TRBJ2-5 for the parts outside the CDR3, the full variable domain is GAGVSQSPSNKVTEKGKDVELRCDPISGHTALYWYRQSLGQGLEFLIYFQGNSAPDKSGLPSDRFSAERTGGSVSTLTIQRTQQEDSAVYLCASSLDREETQYFGPGTRLLVL.

The table lists this clonotype with many counts. The gene calls are TRBV5-1 and TRBJ1-2; D gene ambiguous. The germline V gene encodes CDR1 SGHRS and CDR2 YFSETQ. The CDR3 covers 13 residues. V lost 3 bases to trimming and J lost 7 bases, with 13 bases between them. CDR3 in DNA: TGCGCCAGCAGCTCCCCCTCACAGCGTGGCTACACCTTC. Its translation is CASSSPSQRGYTF. The whole variable domain, remainder taken from reference TRBV5-1 and TRBJ1-2, is KAGVTQTPRYLIKTRGQQVTLSCSPISGHRSVSWYQQTPGQGLQFLFEYFSETQRNKGNFPGRFSGRQFSNSRSEMNVSTLELGDSALYLCASSSPSQRGYTFGSGTRLTVV.